Detailed here is one T cell receptor (beta chain). The V and J ends lost 0 bases and 0 bases respectively, with 17 bases between them. CDR1 is GTSNPN, CDR2 SVGIG, per germline (reference sequence). CDR3 size: 18 residues. The data are from a study of blood T cell repertoires in COVID-19. Study at large: Samples came from the United States, Italy and Spain, spanning acute and convalescent COVID-19. PBMCs, B-cell-depleted T cells, or T cells were the source of the cDNA or gDNA that made up the material.

As originally analysed: Cell counts per sample came from amplifying reference gene primers. Only in-frame clones appear in the TCRdb table, and some are missing; sequencing was by immunoSEQ multiplex PCR. V and J calls and clone size follow that table, whereas D and trimming were derived from the DNA. The table has more than 200,000 clones, 82% seen once. The sequenced sample was peripheral blood. V usage is TRBV30 and J usage is TRBJ1-4, with D uncertain. The source is a woman aged 80 or over with active or convalescent COVID-19. DNA of the CDR3: TGTGCCTGGAGTGTTGTCAGGTCTCGTCCAGCAACTAATGAAAAACTGTTTTTT. This gives the protein CAWSVVRSRPATNEKLFF.